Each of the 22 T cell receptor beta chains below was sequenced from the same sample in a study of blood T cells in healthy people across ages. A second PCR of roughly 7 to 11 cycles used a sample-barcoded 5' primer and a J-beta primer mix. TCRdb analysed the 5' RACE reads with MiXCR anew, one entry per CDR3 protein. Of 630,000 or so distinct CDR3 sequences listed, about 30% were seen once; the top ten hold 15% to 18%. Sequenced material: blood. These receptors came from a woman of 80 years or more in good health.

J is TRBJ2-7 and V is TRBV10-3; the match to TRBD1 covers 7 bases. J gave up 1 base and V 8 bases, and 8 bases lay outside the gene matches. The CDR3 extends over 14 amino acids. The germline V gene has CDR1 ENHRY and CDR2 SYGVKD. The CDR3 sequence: CAIAEDRFSYEQYF. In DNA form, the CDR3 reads TGTGCCATCGCCGAGGACAGGTTTTCCTACGAGCAGTACTTC.

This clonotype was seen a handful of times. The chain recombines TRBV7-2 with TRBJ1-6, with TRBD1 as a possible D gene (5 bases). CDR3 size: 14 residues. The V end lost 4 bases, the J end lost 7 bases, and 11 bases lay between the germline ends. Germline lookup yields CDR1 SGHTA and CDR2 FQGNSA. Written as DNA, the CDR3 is TGTGCCAGCAGCTCAGGGCGGGGGAATTCACCCCTCCACTTT. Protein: CASSSGRGNSPLHF.

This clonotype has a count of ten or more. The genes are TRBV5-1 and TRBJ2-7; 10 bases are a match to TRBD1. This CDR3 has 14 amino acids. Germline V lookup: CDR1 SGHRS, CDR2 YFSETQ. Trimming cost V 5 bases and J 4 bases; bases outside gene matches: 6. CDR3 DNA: TGCGCCAGCAGTCAAGGACAGGGGGAGTACGAGCAGTACTTC. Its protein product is CASSQGQGEYEQYF. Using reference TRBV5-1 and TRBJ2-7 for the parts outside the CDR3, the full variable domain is KAGVTQTPRYLIKTRGQQVTLSCSPISGHRSVSWYQQTPGQGLQFLFEYFSETQRNKGNFPGRFSGRQFSNSRSEMNVSTLELGDSALYLCASSQGQGEYEQYFGPGTRLTVT.

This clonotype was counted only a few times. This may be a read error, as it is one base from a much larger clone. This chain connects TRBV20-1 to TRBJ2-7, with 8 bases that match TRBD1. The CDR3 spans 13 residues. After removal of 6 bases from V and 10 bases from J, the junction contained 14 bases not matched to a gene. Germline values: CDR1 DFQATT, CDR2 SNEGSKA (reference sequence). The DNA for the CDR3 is TGCAGTGCCCCCCAGGGGGCGAGGGAGGCCCAGTACTTC. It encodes CSAPQGAREAQYF.

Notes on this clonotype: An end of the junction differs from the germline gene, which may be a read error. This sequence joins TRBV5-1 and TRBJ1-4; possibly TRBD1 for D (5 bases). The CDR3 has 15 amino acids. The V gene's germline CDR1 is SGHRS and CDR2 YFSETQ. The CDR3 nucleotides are TGCGCCAGCAGCCGACAGTCGGAAACTAATAAAAAACTGTTTTTT. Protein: CASSRQSETNKKLFF.

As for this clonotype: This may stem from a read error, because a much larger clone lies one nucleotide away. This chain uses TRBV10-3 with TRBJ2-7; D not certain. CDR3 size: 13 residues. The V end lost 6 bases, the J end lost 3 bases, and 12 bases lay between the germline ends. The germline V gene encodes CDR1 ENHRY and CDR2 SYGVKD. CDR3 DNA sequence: TGTGCCATCAGCCAAGACGGATGCTACGAGCAGTACTTC. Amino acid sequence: CAISQDGCYEQYF.

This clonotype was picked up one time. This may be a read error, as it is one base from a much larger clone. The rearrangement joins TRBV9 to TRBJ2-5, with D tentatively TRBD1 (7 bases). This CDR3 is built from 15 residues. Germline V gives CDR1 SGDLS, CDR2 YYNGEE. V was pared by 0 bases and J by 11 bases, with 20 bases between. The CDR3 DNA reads TGTGCCAGCAGCGTAGGGCCCAGGGGGGCAGGTGAGCAGTACTTC. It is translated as CASSVGPRGAGEQYF.

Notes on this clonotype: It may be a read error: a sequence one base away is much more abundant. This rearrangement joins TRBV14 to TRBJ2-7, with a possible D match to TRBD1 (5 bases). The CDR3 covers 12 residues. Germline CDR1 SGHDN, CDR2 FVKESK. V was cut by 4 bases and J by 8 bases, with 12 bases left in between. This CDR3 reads CASSPSDRKQYF. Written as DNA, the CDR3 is TGTGCCAGCAGCCCTAGTGACAGAAAGCAGTACTTC.

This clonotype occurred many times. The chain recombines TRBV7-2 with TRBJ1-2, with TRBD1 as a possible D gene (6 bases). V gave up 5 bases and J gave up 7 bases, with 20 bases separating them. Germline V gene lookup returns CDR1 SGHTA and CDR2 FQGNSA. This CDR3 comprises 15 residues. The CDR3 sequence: CASSPWGGGGSGYTF. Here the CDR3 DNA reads TGTGCCAGCAGCCCCTGGGGGGGCGGGGGCTCTGGCTACACCTTC. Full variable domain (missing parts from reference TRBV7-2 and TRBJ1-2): GAGVSQSPSNKVTEKGKDVELRCDPISGHTALYWYRQSLGQGLEFLIYFQGNSAPDKSGLPSDRFSAERTGGSVSTLTIQRTQQEDSAVYLCASSPWGGGGSGYTFGSGTRLTVV.

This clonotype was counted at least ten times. The CDR3 reads CASSPTTSGGVFANNEQFF. The CDR3 DNA follows: TGTGCCAGCAGCCCAACAACTAGCGGGGGGGTTTTTGCGAACAATGAGCAGTTCTTC. This chain uses TRBV11-2 with TRBJ2-1, with TRBD2 matching over 13 bases. The CDR3 spans 19 residues. After removal of 5 bases from V and 5 bases from J, the junction contained 15 bases not matched to a gene. Germline V gene data show CDR1 as SGHAT and CDR2 as FQNNGV.

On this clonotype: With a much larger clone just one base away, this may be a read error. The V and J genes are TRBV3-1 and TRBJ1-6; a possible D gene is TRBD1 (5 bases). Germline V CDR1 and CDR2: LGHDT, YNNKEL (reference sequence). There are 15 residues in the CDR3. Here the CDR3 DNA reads TGTGCCAGCAGCCAAGACCTGGGGGGGATTTCACCCCCCCACTTT. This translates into CASSQDLGGISPPHF. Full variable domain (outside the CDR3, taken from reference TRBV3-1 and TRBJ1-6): DTAVSQTPKYLVTQMGNDKSIKCEQNLGHDTMYWYKQDSKKFLKIMFSYNNKELIINETVPNRFSPKSPDKAHLNLHINSLELGDSAVYFCASSQDLGGISPPHFGNGTRLTVT.

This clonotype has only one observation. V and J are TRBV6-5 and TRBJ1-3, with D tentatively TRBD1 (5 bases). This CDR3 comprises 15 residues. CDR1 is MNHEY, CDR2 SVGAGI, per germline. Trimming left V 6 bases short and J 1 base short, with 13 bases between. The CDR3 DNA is TGTGCCAGCAGCACTCAGGGTCTATCTGGAAACACCATATATTTT. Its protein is CASSTQGLSGNTIYF.

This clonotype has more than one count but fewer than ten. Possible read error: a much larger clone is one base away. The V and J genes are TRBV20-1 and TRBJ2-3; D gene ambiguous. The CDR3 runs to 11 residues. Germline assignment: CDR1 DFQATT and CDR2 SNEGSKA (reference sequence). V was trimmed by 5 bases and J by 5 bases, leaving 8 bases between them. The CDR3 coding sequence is TGCAGTGCTCTTTACCGAGATACGCAGTATTTT. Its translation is CSALYRDTQYF.

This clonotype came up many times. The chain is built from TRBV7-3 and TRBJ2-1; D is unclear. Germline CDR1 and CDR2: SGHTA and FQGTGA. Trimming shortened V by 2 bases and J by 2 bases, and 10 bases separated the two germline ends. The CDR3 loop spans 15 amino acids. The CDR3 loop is CASSLSPGAYNEQFF. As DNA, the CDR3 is TGTGCCAGCAGCTTATCGCCAGGAGCCTACAATGAGCAGTTCTTC.

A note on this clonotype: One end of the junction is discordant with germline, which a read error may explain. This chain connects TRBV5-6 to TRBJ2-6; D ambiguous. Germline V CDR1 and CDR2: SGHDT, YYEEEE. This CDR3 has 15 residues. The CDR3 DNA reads TGTGCCAGCAGCTTGGAGAACTCTGAGGCCAACGTCCTGACTTTC. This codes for CASSLENSEANVLTF.

CDR3 sequence: CAWSVLDYSTEAFF. CDR3 coding DNA: TGTGCCTGGAGTGTTCTCGATTATAGCACTGAAGCTTTCTTT. J is TRBJ1-1 and V is TRBV30; D is ambiguous. Trimming took 0 bases from V and 4 from J, leaving 12 bases between them. The germline CDR1 and CDR2 sequences are GTSNPN and SVGIG (reference sequence). This CDR3 is 14 amino acids long.

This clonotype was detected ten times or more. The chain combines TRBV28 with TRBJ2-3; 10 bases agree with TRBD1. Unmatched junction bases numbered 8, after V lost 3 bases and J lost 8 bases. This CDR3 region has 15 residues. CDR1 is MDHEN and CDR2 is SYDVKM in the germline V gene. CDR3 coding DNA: TGTGCCAGCAGTTTTACCGACAGGGGGCTTGGTACGCAGTATTTT. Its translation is CASSFTDRGLGTQYF.

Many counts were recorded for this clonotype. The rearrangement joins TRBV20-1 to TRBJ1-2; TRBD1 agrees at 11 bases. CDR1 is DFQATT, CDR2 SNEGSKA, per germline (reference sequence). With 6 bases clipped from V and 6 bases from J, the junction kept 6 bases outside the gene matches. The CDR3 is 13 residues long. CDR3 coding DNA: TGCAGTGCCATACCGGGACAGGGGGATGGCTACACCTTC. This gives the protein CSAIPGQGDGYTF.

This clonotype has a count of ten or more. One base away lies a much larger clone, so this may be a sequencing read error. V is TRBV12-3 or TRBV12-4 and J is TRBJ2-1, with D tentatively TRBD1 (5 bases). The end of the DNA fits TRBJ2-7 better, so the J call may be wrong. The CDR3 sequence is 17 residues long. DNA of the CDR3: TGTGCCAGCAGTTGGGGCGGCGGTTTCGGCTCCTACAATGAGCAGTACTTC. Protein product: CASSWGGGFGSYNEQYF.

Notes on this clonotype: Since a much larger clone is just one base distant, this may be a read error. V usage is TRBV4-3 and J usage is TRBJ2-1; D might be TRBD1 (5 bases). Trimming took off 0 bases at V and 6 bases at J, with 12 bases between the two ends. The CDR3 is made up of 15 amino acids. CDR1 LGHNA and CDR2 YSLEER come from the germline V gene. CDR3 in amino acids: CASSQDLGLRNEQFF. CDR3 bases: TGCGCCAGCAGCCAAGATCTGGGGCTTCGCAATGAGCAGTTCTTC.

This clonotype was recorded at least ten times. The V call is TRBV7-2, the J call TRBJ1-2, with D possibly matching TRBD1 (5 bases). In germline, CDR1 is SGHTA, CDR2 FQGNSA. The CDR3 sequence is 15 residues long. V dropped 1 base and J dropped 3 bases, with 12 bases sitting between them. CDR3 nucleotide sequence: TGTGCCAGCAGCTTAGGGGTTGGGGGACACTATGGCTACACCTTC. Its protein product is CASSLGVGGHYGYTF.

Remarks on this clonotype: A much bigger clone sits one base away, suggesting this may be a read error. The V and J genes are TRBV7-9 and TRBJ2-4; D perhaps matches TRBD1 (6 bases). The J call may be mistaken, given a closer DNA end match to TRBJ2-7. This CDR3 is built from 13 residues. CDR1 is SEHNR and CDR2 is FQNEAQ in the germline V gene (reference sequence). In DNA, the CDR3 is TGTGTCAGCAGCACAGGGCTGGGCTACGAGCAGTACTTC. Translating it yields CVSSTGLGYEQYF.